The 8 T cell receptor beta chains below come from one sample, sequenced in a study of cytomegalovirus exposure and HLA in healthy donors. Primers for the PCR totalled 60 Vbeta and 13 Jbeta. The table came from immunoSEQ multiplex PCR; TCRdb's copy has only in-frame clones and leaves some out. The sample holds 200,000 to 250,000 clones, around 89% seen once. Material: PBMCs. The receptors derive from a woman aged 18 to 35 in good health and CMV-seronegative.

On this clone: Additional DNA sequences in this sample encode the identical CDR3. The chain joins TRBV5-1 to TRBJ1-2, with D uncertain. Trimming left V 2 bases short and J 2 bases short, with 7 bases between. The CDR3 totals 13 residues. Germline CDR1 is SGHRS and CDR2 is YFSETQ. This CDR3 reads CASSFGGNYGYTF. In nucleotides, the CDR3 is TGCGCCAGCAGCTTTGGCGGGAACTATGGCTACACCTTC. Looking up the rest from reference TRBV5-1 and TRBJ1-2 gives the full variable domain: KAGVTQTPRYLIKTRGQQVTLSCSPISGHRSVSWYQQTPGQGLQFLFEYFSETQRNKGNFPGRFSGRQFSNSRSEMNVSTLELGDSALYLCASSFGGNYGYTFGSGTRLTVV.

The rearrangement joins TRBV7-2 to TRBJ2-7, with D perhaps matching TRBD2 (6 bases). Deletions cut 1 base from V and 3 bases from J, with 10 bases between. The CDR3 is 14 amino acids. Per germline, CDR1 SGHTA and CDR2 FQGNSA. As DNA, the CDR3 is TGTGCCAGCAGCTTAGTTCGGGAGTACTACGAGCAGTACTTC. This translates into CASSLVREYYEQYF.

The genes are TRBV7-9 and TRBJ2-7, with 7 nucleotides matching TRBD1. Unmatched junction bases numbered 4, after V lost 3 bases and J lost 2 bases. Germline V gene sequence: CDR1 SEHNR, CDR2 FQNEAQ (reference sequence). This CDR3 is built from 14 residues. This CDR3 reads CASSLGQTTYEQYF. For the CDR3, the DNA is TGTGCCAGCAGCTTGGGACAGACCACCTACGAGCAGTACTTC.

This rearrangement joins TRBV7-6 to TRBJ1-1; no reliable D call. In germline, CDR1 is SGHVS, CDR2 FNYEAQ. V lost 5 bases to trimming and J lost 3 bases, with 19 bases between them. The CDR3 length is 16 residues. The CDR3 sequence: CASSPTAGSGDTEAFF. CDR3 in DNA: TGTGCCAGCAGCCCTACCGCGGGCAGCGGGGACACTGAAGCTTTCTTT.

V is TRBV11-2 and J is TRBJ2-7; D possibly corresponds to TRBD2 (5 bases). Germline assignment: CDR1 SGHAT and CDR2 FQNNGV. This CDR3 comprises 16 residues. V was shortened by 2 bases and J by 2 bases, with 16 bases between the two germline ends. The CDR3 DNA follows: TGTGCCAGCAGCTTACTTCGGACGGGAAACCCCTACGAGCAGTACTTC. It yields the protein CASSLLRTGNPYEQYF.

A few counts support this clone. V gene TRBV18 combines with J gene TRBJ2-5, with unresolved D. The CDR3 is made up of 12 amino acids. V was pared by 3 bases and J by 5 bases, with 7 bases between. CDR1 KGHSH and CDR2 LQKENI come from the germline V gene. The chain's CDR3 is CASSPVIETQYF. DNA of the CDR3: TGTGCCAGCTCACCTGTCATTGAGACCCAGTACTTC.

The chain couples TRBV4-1 to TRBJ1-6; D not resolved. This CDR3 has 14 residues. V was cut by 3 bases and J by 9 bases, with 12 bases left in between. Looked up from germline, CDR1 is MGHRA and CDR2 is YSYEKL. The CDR3: CASSHGSPGSPLHF. CDR3 sequence (DNA): TGCGCCAGCAGCCACGGGTCCCCTGGTTCACCCCTCCACTTT.

The chain has TRBV29-1 and TRBJ2-3, with 14 bases aligning to TRBD2. The CDR3 is 15 amino acids. From germline, CDR1 is SQVTM and CDR2 ANQGSEA. Germline trimming cut 7 bases from V and 2 bases from J; bases unmatched to any gene: 5. In DNA, the CDR3 is TGCAGCGCCGGACTAGCGGGGGGCCCCACAGATACGCAGTATTTT. This gives the protein CSAGLAGGPTDTQYF.